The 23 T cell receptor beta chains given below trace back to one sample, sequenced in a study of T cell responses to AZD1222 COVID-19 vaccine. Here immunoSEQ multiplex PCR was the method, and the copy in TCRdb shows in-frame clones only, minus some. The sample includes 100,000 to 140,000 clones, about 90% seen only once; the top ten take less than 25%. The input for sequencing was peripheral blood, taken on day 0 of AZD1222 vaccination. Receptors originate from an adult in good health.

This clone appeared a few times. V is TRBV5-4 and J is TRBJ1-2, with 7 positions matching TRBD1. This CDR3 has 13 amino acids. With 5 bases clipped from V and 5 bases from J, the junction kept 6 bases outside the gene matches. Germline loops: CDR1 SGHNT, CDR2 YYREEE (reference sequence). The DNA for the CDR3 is TGTGCCAGCAGACGGGACAGACTGTATGGCTACACCTTC. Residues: CASRRDRLYGYTF.

The CDR3 DNA sequence: TGTGCCAGCAGTTACTCCGGAGATATCTCCTACGAGCAGTACTTC. Translating gives CASSYSGDISYEQYF. This chain links TRBV6-5 with TRBJ2-7; D is uncertain. CDR1 is MNHEY, CDR2 SVGAGI, per germline. V lost 0 bases to trimming and J lost 0 bases, with 9 bases between them. This CDR3 region has 15 residues.

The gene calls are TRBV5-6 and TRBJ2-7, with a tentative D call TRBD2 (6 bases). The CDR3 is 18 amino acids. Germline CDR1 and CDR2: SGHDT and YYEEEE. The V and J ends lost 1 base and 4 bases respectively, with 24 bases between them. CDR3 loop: CASSLWLQRLARGYEQYF. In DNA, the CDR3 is TGTGCCAGCAGCTTGTGGCTCCAAAGGCTAGCGCGAGGGTACGAGCAGTACTTC. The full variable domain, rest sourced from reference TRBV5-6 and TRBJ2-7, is DAGVTQSPTHLIKTRGQQVTLRCSPKSGHDTVSWYQQALGQGPQFIFQYYEEEERQRGNFPDRFSGHQFPNYSSELNVNALLLGDSALYLCASSLWLQRLARGYEQYFGPGTRLTVT.

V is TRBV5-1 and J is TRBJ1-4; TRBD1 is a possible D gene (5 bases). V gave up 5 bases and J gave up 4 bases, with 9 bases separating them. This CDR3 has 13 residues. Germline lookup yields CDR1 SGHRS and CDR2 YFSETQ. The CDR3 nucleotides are TGCGCCAGCAGGACAGCGAGTAATGAAAAACTGTTTTTT. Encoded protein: CASRTASNEKLFF.

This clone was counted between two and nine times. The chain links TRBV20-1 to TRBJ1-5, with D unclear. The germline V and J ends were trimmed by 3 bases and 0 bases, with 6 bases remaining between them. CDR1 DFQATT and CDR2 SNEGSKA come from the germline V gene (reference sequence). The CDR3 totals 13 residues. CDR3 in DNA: TGCAGTGCTAGTTCGGCTAGCAATCAGCCCCAGCATTTT. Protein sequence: CSASSASNQPQHF.

The CDR3 reads CASSVGSGGLNEQFF. CDR3 coding DNA: TGTGCCAGCAGCGTAGGCTCGGGGGGGCTCAATGAGCAGTTCTTC. The V and J genes are TRBV9 and TRBJ2-1, with 8 nucleotides matching TRBD2. The CDR3 spans 15 residues. Germline CDR1 SGDLS, CDR2 YYNGEE. With 0 bases clipped from V and 6 bases from J, the junction kept 5 bases outside the gene matches.

The CDR3 nucleotides are TGTGCCAGCTCAGGGGACAGGGGAAGCAATCAGCCCCAGCATTTT. This encodes CASSGDRGSNQPQHF. The chain uses TRBV18 and TRBJ1-5; TRBD1 aligns across 10 bases. Trimming at V came to 5 bases and at J to 1 base, leaving 2 bases not matched to a gene. The CDR3 has 15 amino acids. Germline values: CDR1 KGHSH, CDR2 LQKENI.

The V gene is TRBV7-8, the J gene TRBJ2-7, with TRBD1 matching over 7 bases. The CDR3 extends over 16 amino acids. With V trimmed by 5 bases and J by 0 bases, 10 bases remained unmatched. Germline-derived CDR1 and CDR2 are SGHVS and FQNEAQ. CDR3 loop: CASSPRTGWSSYEQYF. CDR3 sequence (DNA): TGTGCCAGCAGCCCCCGGACAGGTTGGAGCTCCTACGAGCAGTACTTC.

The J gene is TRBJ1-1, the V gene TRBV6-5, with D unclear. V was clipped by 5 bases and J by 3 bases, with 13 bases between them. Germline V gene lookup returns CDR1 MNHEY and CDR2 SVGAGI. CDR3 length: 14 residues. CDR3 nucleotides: TGTGCCAGCAGTCAGGAGGGTGTGTACACTGAAGCTTTCTTT. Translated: CASSQEGVYTEAFF.

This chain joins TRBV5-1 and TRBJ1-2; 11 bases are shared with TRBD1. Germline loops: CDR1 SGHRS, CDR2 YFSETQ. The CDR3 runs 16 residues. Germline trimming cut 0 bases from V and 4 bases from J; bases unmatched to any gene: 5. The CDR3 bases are TGCGCCAGCAGCTTGGGTGGACAGGGGGCTGTCTATGGCTACACCTTC. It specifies CASSLGGQGAVYGYTF.

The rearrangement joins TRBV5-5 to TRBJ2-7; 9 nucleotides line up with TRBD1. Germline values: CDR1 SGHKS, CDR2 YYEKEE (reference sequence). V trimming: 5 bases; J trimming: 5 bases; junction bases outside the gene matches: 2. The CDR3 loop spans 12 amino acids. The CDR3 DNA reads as TGTGCCAGCAGTTGGGACAGGGACGAGCAGTACTTC. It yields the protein CASSWDRDEQYF. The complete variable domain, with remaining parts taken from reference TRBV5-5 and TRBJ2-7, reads DAGVTQSPTHLIKTRGQQVTLRCSPISGHKSVSWYQQVLGQGPQFIFQYYEKEERGRGNFPDRFSARQFPNYSSELNVNALLLGDSALYLCASSWDRDEQYFGPGTRLTVT.

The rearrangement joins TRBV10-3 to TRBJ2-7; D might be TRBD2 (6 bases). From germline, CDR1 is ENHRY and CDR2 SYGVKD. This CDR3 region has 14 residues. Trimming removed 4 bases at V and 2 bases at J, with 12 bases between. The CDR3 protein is CAISAGTSTYEQYF. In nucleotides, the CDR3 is TGTGCCATCAGTGCCGGGACTTCCACCTACGAGCAGTACTTC.

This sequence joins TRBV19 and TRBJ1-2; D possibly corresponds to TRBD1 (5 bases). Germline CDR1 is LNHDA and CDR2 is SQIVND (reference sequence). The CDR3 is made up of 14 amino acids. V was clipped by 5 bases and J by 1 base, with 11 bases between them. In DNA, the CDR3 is TGTGCCAGTAGTGTTGACAGCCTTAACTATGGCTACACCTTC. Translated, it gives CASSVDSLNYGYTF.

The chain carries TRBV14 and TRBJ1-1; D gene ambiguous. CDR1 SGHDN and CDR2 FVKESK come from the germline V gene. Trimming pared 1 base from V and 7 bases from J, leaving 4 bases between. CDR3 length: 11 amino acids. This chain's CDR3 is CASSQGVEAFF. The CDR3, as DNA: TGTGCCAGCAGCCAAGGGGTTGAAGCTTTCTTT.

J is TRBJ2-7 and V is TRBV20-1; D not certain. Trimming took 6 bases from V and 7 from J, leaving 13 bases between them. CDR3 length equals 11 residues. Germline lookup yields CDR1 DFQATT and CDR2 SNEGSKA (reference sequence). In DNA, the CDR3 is TGCAGTGCCATCCACCGCCGGGAGCAGTACTTC. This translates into CSAIHRREQYF.

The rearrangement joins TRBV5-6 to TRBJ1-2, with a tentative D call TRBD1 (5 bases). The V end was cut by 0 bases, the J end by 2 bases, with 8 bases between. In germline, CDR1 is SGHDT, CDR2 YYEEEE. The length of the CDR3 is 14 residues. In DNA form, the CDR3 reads TGTGCCAGCAGCTTGGCACAGGACAACTATGGCTACACCTTC. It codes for CASSLAQDNYGYTF.

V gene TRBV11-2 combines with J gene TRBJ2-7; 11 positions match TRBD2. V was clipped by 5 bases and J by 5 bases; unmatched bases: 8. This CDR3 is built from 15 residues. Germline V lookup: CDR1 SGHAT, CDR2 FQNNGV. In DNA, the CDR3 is TGTGCCAGCAGCCCCAGACTAGCGGGGAGCCACGAGCAGTACTTC. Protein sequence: CASSPRLAGSHEQYF.

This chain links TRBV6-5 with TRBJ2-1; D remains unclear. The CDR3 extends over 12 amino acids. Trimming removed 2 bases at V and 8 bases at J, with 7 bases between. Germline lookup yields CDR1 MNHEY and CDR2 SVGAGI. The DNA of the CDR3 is TGTGCCAGCAGTTACAGTCGGGATGAGCAGTTCTTC. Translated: CASSYSRDEQFF.

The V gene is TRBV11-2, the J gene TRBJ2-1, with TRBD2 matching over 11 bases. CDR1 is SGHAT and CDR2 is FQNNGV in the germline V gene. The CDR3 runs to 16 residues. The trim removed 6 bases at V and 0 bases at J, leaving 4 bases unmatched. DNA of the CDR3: TGTGCCAGCAGATACCTAGCGGGGGGCTCCTACAATGAGCAGTTCTTC. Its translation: CASRYLAGGSYNEQFF.

The CDR3 nucleotides are TGTGCCAGCAGCTTGTCGGCGGGGATTTACAATGAGCAGTTCTTC. Encoded protein: CASSLSAGIYNEQFF. The chain is built from TRBV7-3 and TRBJ2-1, with D possibly being TRBD2 (6 bases). The CDR3 consists of 15 residues. Germline CDR1 is SGHTA and CDR2 is FQGTGA. Trimming removed 3 bases from V and 4 bases from J, with 13 bases in between.

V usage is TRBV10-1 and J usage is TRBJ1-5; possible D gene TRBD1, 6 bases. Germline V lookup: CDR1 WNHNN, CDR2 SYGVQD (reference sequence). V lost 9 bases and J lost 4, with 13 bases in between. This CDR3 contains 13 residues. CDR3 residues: CARLTGSNQPQHF. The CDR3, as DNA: TGCGCCAGGCTGACAGGTTCTAATCAGCCCCAGCATTTT.

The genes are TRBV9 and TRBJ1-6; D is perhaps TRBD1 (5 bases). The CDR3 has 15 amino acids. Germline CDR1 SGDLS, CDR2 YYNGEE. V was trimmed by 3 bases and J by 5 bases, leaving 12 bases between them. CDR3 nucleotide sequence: TGTGCCAGCAGCGCCGGGACCCTAGATAATTCACCCCTCCACTTT. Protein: CASSAGTLDNSPLHF.

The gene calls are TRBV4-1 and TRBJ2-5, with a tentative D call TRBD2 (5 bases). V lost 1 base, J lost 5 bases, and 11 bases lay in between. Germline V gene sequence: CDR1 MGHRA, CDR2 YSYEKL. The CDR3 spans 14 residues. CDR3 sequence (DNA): TGCGCCAGCAGCCAAGGCCAGAGAGGGGAGACCCAGTACTTC. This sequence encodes CASSQGQRGETQYF.